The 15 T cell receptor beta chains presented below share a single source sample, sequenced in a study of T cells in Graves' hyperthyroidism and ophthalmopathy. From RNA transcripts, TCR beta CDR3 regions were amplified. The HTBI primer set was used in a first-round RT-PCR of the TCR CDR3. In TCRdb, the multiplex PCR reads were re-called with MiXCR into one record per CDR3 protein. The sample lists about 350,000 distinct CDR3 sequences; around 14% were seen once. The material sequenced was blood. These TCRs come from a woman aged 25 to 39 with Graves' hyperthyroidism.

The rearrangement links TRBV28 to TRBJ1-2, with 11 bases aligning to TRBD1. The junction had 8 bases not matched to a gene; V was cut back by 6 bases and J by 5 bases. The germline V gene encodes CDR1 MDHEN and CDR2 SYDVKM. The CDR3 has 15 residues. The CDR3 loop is CASSLGQGAFYGYTF. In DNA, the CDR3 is TGTGCCAGCAGCCTCGGACAGGGGGCTTTTTATGGCTACACCTTC.

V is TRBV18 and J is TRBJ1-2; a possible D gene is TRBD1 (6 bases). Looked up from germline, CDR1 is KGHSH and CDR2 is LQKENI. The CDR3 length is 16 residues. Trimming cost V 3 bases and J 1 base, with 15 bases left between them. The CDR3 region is CASSPEGTFINYGYTF. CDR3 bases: TGTGCCAGCTCACCGGAGGGGACATTTATTAACTATGGCTACACCTTC.

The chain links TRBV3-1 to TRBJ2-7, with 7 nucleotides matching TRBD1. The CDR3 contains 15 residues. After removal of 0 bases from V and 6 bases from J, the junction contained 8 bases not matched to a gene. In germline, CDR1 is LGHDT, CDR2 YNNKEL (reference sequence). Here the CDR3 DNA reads TGTGCCAGCAGCCAAGAAAGACAGGGTATAGGCGAGCAGTACTTC. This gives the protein CASSQERQGIGEQYF.

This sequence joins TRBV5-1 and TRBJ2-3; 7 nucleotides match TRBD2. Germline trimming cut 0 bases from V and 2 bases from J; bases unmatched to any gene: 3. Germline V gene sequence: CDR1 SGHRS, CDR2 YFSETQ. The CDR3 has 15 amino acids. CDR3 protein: CASSLGAGPTDTQYF. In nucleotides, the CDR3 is TGCGCCAGCAGCTTGGGAGCGGGACCCACAGATACGCAGTATTTT.

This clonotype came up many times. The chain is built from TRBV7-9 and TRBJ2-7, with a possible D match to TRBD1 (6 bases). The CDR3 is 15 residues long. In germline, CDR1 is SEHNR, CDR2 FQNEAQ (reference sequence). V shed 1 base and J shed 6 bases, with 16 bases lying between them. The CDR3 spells CASSLVIGQRVEQYF. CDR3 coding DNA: TGTGCCAGCAGCTTAGTAATCGGACAGCGCGTCGAGCAGTACTTC.

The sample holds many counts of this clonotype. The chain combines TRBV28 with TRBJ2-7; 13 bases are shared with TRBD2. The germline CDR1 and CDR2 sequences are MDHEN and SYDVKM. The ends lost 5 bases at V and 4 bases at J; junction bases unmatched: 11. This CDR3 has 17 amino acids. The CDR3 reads CASSHLRTSGSLYEQYF. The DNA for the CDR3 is TGTGCCAGCAGTCACCTCAGGACTAGCGGGAGTTTGTACGAGCAGTACTTC.

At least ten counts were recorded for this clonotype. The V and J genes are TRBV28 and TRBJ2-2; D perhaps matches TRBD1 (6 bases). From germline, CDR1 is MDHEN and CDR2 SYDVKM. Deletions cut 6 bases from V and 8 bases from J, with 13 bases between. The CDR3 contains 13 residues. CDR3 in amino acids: CASRNRVLGELFF. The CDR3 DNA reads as TGTGCCAGCAGGAACAGGGTGTTGGGGGAGCTGTTTTTT.

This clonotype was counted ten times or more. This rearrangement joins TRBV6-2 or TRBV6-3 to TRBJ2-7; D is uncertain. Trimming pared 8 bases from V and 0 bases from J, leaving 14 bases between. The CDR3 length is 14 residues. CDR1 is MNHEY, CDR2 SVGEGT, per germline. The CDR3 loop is CASGVRQISYEQYF. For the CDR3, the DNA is TGTGCCAGCGGGGTACGCCAGATCTCCTACGAGCAGTACTTC.

The CDR3 nucleotides are TGTGCCAGCAGCCAGAGCCTAGCGACCGGGGGCAATGAGCAGTTCTTC. This encodes CASSQSLATGGNEQFF. This chain links TRBV9 with TRBJ2-1; D might be TRBD2 (6 bases). Per the germline V gene, CDR1 is SGDLS and CDR2 is YYNGEE. Trimming took off 4 bases at V and 6 bases at J, with 20 bases between the two ends. CDR3 size: 16 residues.

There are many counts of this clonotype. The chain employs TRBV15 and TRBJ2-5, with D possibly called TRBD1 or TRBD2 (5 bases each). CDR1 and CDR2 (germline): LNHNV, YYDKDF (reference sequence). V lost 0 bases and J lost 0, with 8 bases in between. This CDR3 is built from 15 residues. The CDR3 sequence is CATSRDMGDQETQYF. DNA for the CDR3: TGTGCCACCAGCAGAGATATGGGGGACCAAGAGACCCAGTACTTC.

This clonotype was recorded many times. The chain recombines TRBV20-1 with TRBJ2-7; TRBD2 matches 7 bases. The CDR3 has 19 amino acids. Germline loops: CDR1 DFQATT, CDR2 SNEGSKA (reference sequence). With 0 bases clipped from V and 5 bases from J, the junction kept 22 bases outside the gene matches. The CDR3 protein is CSAREWEGTSFGLGDEQYF. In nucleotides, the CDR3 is TGCAGTGCTAGAGAGTGGGAGGGTACCTCGTTCGGGTTGGGTGACGAGCAGTACTTC.

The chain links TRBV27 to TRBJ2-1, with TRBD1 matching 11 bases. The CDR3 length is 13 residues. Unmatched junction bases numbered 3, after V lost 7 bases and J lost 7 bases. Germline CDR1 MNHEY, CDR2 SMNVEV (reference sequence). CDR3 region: CASTGTGGNEQFF. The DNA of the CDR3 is TGTGCCAGCACCGGGACAGGGGGAAATGAGCAGTTCTTC.

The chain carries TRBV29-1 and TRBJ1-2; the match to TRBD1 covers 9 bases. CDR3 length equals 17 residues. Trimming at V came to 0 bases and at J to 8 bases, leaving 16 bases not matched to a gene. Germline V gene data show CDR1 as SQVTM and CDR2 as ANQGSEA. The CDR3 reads CSVEDLPTLTGGDGYTF. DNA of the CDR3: TGCAGCGTTGAAGATCTCCCCACTTTGACAGGGGGAGACGGCTACACCTTC. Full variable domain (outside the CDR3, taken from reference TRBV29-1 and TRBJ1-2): SAVISQKPSRDICQRGTSLTIQCQVDSQVTMMFWYRQQPGQSLTLIATANQGSEATYESGFVIDKFPISRPNLTFSTLTVSNMSPEDSSIYLCSVEDLPTLTGGDGYTFGSGTRLTVV.

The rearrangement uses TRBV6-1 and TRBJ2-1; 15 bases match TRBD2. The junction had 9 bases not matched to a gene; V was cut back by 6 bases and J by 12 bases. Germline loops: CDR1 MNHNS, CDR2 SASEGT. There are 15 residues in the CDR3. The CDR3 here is CASSQGLAGGGGQFF. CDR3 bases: TGTGCCAGCAGCCAGGGACTAGCGGGAGGAGGAGGGCAGTTCTTC.

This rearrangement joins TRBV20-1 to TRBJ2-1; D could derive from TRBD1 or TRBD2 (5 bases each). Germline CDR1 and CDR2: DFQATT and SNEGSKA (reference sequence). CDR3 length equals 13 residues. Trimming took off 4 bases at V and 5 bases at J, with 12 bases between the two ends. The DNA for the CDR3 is TGCAGTGCTAACCGGGACGGTGACAATGAGCAGTTCTTC. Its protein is CSANRDGDNEQFF.